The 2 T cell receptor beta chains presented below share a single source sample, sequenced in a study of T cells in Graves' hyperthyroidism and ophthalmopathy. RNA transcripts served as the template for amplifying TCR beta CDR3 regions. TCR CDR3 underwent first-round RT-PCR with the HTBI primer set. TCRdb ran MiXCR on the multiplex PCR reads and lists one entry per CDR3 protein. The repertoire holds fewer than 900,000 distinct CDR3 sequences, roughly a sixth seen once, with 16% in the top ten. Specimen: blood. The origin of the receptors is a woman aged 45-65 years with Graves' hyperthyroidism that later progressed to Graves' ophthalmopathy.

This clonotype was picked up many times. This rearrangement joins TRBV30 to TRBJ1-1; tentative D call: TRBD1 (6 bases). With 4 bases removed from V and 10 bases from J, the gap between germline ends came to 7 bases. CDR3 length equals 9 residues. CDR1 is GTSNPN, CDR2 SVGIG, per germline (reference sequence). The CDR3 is CAWKDRAFF. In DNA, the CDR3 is TGTGCCTGGAAGGACAGAGCTTTCTTT.

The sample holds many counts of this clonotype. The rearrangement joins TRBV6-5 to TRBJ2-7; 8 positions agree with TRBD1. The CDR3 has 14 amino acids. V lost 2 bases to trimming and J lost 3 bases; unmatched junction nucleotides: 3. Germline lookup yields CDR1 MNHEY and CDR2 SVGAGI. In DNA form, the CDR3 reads TGTGCCAGCAGTTACCAGGGGGCCCTCTACGAGCAGTACTTC. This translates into CASSYQGALYEQYF.